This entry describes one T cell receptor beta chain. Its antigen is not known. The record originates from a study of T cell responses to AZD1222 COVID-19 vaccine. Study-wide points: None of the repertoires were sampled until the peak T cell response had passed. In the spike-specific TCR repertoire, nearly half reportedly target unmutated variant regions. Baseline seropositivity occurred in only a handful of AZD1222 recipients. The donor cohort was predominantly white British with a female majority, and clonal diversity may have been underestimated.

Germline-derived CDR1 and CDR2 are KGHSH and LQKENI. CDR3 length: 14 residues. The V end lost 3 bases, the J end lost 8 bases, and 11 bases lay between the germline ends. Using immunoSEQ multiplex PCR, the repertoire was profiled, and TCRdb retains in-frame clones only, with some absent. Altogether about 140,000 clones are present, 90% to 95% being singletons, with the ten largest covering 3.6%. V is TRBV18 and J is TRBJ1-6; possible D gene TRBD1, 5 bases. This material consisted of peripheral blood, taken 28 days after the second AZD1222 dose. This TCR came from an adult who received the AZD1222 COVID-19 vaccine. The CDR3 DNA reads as TGTGCCAGCTCACCGGGACGGGCCGATTCACCCCTCCACTTT. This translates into CASSPGRADSPLHF.